These 10 T cell receptor beta chains originate from one sample sequenced in a study of T cell responses to AZD1222 COVID-19 vaccine. This table comes from immunoSEQ multiplex PCR, and its TCRdb copy is limited to in-frame clones, with some not included. Of around 87,000 clones listed, more than 75% are singletons. The starting material was peripheral blood, obtained on day 0 of AZD1222 vaccination. All receptors come from an adult in good health.

J is TRBJ2-2 and V is TRBV7-3; D not resolved. The V gene lost 5 bases and the J gene lost 5 bases, with 12 bases spanning the gap. This CDR3 has 14 amino acids. The V gene's germline CDR1 is SGHTA and CDR2 FQGTGA. The DNA of the CDR3 is TGTGCCAGCAGCCCCGGTACCTTGACCGGGGAGCTGTTTTTT. Translating gives CASSPGTLTGELFF.

CDR3 sequence (DNA): TGCGCCAGCAGCTATGGACAGGGAGAGGGTGGCTACACCTTC. This translates into CASSYGQGEGGYTF. The rearrangement uses TRBV5-1 and TRBJ1-2; 8 bases map to TRBD1. With 3 bases clipped from V and 7 bases from J, the junction kept 8 bases outside the gene matches. CDR3 length: 14 residues. Germline assignment: CDR1 SGHRS and CDR2 YFSETQ.

The CDR3 DNA sequence: TGTGCCAGCAGCCCGACAGGGGGTCGCTCCTACGAGCAGTACTTC. It yields the protein CASSPTGGRSYEQYF. This chain joins TRBV7-2 and TRBJ2-7; TRBD1 aligns across 9 bases. V was pared by 5 bases and J by 0 bases, with 5 bases of the junction left unmatched. This CDR3 has 15 amino acids. Germline assignment: CDR1 SGHTA and CDR2 FQGNSA. The full variable domain, completed using reference TRBV7-2 and TRBJ2-7, is GAGVSQSPSNKVTEKGKDVELRCDPISGHTALYWYRQSLGQGLEFLIYFQGNSAPDKSGLPSDRFSAERTGGSVSTLTIQRTQQEDSAVYLCASSPTGGRSYEQYFGPGTRLTVT.

The chain joins TRBV5-1 to TRBJ2-5; D may be TRBD1 (6 bases). The CDR3 sequence is 14 residues long. V lost 4 bases, J lost 5 bases, and 15 bases lay in between. Germline CDR1 and CDR2: SGHRS and YFSETQ. CDR3 sequence reads: CASSLAPGEETQYF. CDR3 in DNA: TGCGCCAGCAGCCTAGCTCCAGGGGAGGAGACCCAGTACTTC.

The chain links TRBV5-5 to TRBJ1-6; no firm D call. The CDR3 is made up of 17 amino acids. CDR1 is SGHKS and CDR2 is YYEKEE in the germline V gene (reference sequence). Trimming cost V 6 bases and J 9 bases, with 25 bases left between them. Here the CDR3 reads CASTDQTNSVLRSPLHF. In DNA form, the CDR3 reads TGTGCCAGCACTGACCAAACAAATTCGGTTCTACGTTCACCCCTCCACTTT.

In nucleotides, the CDR3 is TGTGCCAGCAGCTTAGATCTTAGTCGGAACTCCTACGAGCAGTACTTC. Protein product: CASSLDLSRNSYEQYF. J is TRBJ2-7 and V is TRBV7-9, with D unresolved. This CDR3 comprises 16 residues. CDR1 and CDR2 (germline): SEHNR, FQNEAQ (reference sequence). Trimming removed 1 base at V and 0 bases at J, with 13 bases between. Full variable domain (rest looked up from reference TRBV7-9 and TRBJ2-7): DTGVSQNPRHKITKRGQNVTFRCDPISEHNRLYWYRQTLGQGPEFLTYFQNEAQLEKSRLLSDRFSAERPKGSFSTLEIQRTEQGDSAMYLCASSLDLSRNSYEQYFGPGTRLTVT.

The chain employs TRBV10-3 and TRBJ2-3; 12 bases are a match to TRBD2. V lost 5 bases, J lost 6 bases, and 6 bases stayed unmatched. The CDR3 spans 15 residues. Germline assignment: CDR1 ENHRY and CDR2 SYGVKD. CDR3 loop: CAISSSGGAVDTQYF. The CDR3 coding sequence is TGTGCCATCAGTTCTAGCGGGGGGGCCGTCGATACGCAGTATTTT.

J is TRBJ2-3 and V is TRBV10-3; 8 bases are a match to TRBD1. CDR3 length: 15 amino acids. Germline lookup yields CDR1 ENHRY and CDR2 SYGVKD. J lost 3 bases, V lost 3 bases, and 5 bases had no gene match. CDR3: CAISDTGGRTDTQYF. DNA of the CDR3: TGTGCCATCAGTGACACAGGGGGAAGAACAGATACGCAGTATTTT.

This clone was observed a handful of times. The chain uses TRBV4-1 and TRBJ1-1; a weak D match, TRBD1 (5 bases). The V gene's germline CDR1 is MGHRA and CDR2 YSYEKL. V was clipped by 1 base and J by 4 bases, with 13 bases between them. The CDR3 is made up of 15 amino acids. The CDR3 nucleotides read TGCGCCAGCAGCCAAGGGCAGGGTAGGCCCACTGAAGCTTTCTTT. Translation gives CASSQGQGRPTEAFF.

The chain uses TRBV7-2 and TRBJ2-2; D is unresolved. The CDR3 length is 13 residues. The germline gives CDR1 SGHTA, CDR2 FQGNSA. Deletions cut 8 bases from V and 3 bases from J, with 10 bases between. CDR3 bases: TGTGCCAGCCGCATAGGCGACACCGGGGAGCTGTTTTTT. It yields the protein CASRIGDTGELFF.